This T cell receptor beta chain was retrieved from a study of CD8 T cells in Susac syndrome. A quantity of about 0.5 to 1 ug RNA underwent reverse transcription using random hexamers. TCRdb reprocessed the immunoSEQ multiplex PCR reads with MiXCR, giving one entry per CDR3 protein. Of about 73,000 distinct CDR3 sequences in the sample, approximately 94% were seen once. The germline V gene encodes CDR1 LNHDA and CDR2 SQIVND (reference sequence). The CDR3 covers 15 residues. Trimming shortened V by 3 bases and J by 3 bases, and 12 bases separated the two germline ends. The gene calls are TRBV19 and TRBJ1-5, with D possibly matching TRBD1 (6 bases). The sequence derives from a human donor with multiple sclerosis. The sequenced sample consisted of CD8+ T cells from PBMCs. CDR3 coding DNA: TGTGCCAGTAGTATTGGGCAGGGGTACAATCAGCCCCAGCATTTT. It encodes CASSIGQGYNQPQHF.